These 18 T cell receptor beta chains were all obtained from the same sample, sequenced in a study of Tregs in tolerant kidney transplant recipients. No antigens are known for them. Assay used: immunoSEQ multiplex PCR; TCRdb lists only in-frame clones, some missing. The profile covers about 20,000 clones, with less than 70% appearing a single time and about 3.5% taken by the ten largest. Sequences were obtained from Tregs from blood cultured with allogeneic cells. The receptors stem from a human donor in good health.

This clone was recorded only once. V usage is TRBV7-2 and J usage is TRBJ2-2, with TRBD2 matching over 10 bases. The CDR3 sequence is 16 residues long. Per germline, CDR1 SGHTA and CDR2 FQGNSA. J lost 5 bases, V lost 3 bases, and 6 bases had no gene match. As DNA, the CDR3 is TGTGCCAGCAGCTTTAGGACAGCGGGAGGGACCGGGGAGCTGTTTTTT. Its protein is CASSFRTAGGTGELFF.

The chain is built from TRBV6-5 and TRBJ1-5, with D possibly TRBD1 on 5 matching bases. CDR1 and CDR2 from the germline V gene are MNHEY and SVGAGI. The CDR3 is made up of 15 amino acids. The V end was cut by 0 bases, the J end by 9 bases, with 15 bases between. The CDR3 DNA reads as TGTGCCAGCAGTTACTCGAGCGGAACAGGTCTGCCCCAGCATTTT. Its protein product is CASSYSSGTGLPQHF.

This clone came up once. This chain joins TRBV18 and TRBJ1-4; unclear D gene. The CDR3 spans 23 residues. Per germline, CDR1 KGHSH and CDR2 LQKENI. V lost 0 bases and J 5 bases, leaving 34 bases between the germline ends. In DNA, the CDR3 is TGTGCCAGCTCACCACCATTCTATGTCGAAAGAAGTTCAGTCAAATCCCAAAATGAAAAACTGTTTTTT. This encodes CASSPPFYVERSSVKSQNEKLFF.

This clone appeared once. V is TRBV6-1 and J is TRBJ1-1; the match to TRBD1 covers 7 bases. Germline V gene lookup returns CDR1 MNHNS and CDR2 SASEGT. The V segment lost 8 bases and the J segment 3 bases; nucleotides outside the gene matches: 6. The CDR3 totals 13 residues. CDR3 sequence reads: CASHDRAYTEAFF. The CDR3 DNA sequence: TGTGCCAGCCACGACAGGGCTTACACTGAAGCTTTCTTT.

The chain recombines TRBV18 with TRBJ1-2; 8 bases line up with TRBD1. Trimming removed 4 bases from V and 8 bases from J; junction bases left unmatched: 12. Germline V gene lookup returns CDR1 KGHSH and CDR2 LQKENI. This CDR3 region has 15 residues. The chain's CDR3 is CASSLGTGARGGYTF. The CDR3 region has the DNA TGTGCCAGCTCACTAGGGACAGGCGCCCGGGGAGGCTACACCTTC.

The J gene is TRBJ1-1, the V gene TRBV6-5; D is possibly TRBD1 (6 bases). The germline CDR1 and CDR2 sequences are MNHEY and SVGAGI. The CDR3 spans 15 residues. V dropped 6 bases and J dropped 2 bases, with 16 bases sitting between them. This CDR3 reads CASRRSVRGNTEAFF. The CDR3 bases are TGTGCCAGCAGGCGCTCAGTCAGGGGAAACACTGAAGCTTTCTTT.

This clone was observed a handful of times. The V gene is TRBV6-1, the J gene TRBJ2-3; D gene unclear. Germline V lookup: CDR1 MNHNS, CDR2 SASEGT. The V gene lost 5 bases and the J gene lost 6 bases, with 9 bases spanning the gap. This CDR3 is 12 amino acids long. Here the CDR3 reads CASSFLGDTQYF. The CDR3 coding sequence is TGTGCCAGCAGTTTTTTAGGGGATACGCAGTATTTT.

This sequence joins TRBV27 and TRBJ1-2, with D possibly being TRBD1 (6 bases). This CDR3 is built from 17 residues. The ends were cut back, 5 bases at V and 4 bases at J, with 23 bases in the middle. Germline loops: CDR1 MNHEY, CDR2 SMNVEV (reference sequence). Here the CDR3 reads CASSPNRDTRPGYGYTF. In DNA form, the CDR3 reads TGTGCCAGCAGTCCAAACCGGGACACCCGGCCGGGCTATGGCTACACCTTC.

This clone occurred once. The V gene is TRBV7-7, the J gene TRBJ1-1; TRBD1 is a possible D gene (5 bases). The CDR3 totals 13 residues. V lost 2 bases and J lost 7, with 11 bases in between. Germline CDR1 SSHAT, CDR2 FNYEAQ (reference sequence). CDR3 in DNA: TGTGCCAGCAGCTTATACCGGGGCGGTGAAGCTTTCTTT. Translation: CASSLYRGGEAFF.

J is TRBJ2-1 and V is TRBV18, with 11 nucleotides matching TRBD2. CDR1 and CDR2 from the germline V gene are KGHSH and LQKENI. CDR3 length equals 15 residues. V shed 3 bases, J shed 4 bases, and the junction held 2 bases outside the gene matches. The CDR3 DNA reads as TGTGCCAGCTCACCGGGACTAGCGGAGTACAATGAGCAGTTCTTC. As protein: CASSPGLAEYNEQFF. Drawing the rest from reference TRBV18 and TRBJ2-1, the complete variable domain is NAGVMQNPRHLVRRRGQEARLRCSPMKGHSHVYWYRQLPEEGLKFMVYLQKENIIDESGMPKERFSAEFPKEGPSILRIQQVVRGDSAAYFCASSPGLAEYNEQFFGPGTRLTVL.

This chain connects TRBV7-9 to TRBJ2-7; 11 positions agree with TRBD2. Germline CDR1 SEHNR, CDR2 FQNEAQ (reference sequence). This CDR3 comprises 16 residues. The trim removed 4 bases at V and 5 bases at J, leaving 10 bases unmatched. The CDR3 DNA reads TGTGCCAGCAGCTCCCGACGACTAGCGGGGACGGACGAGCAGTACTTC. Its protein product is CASSSRRLAGTDEQYF.

By sample fraction, this clone is medium-sized. This chain uses TRBV5-4 with TRBJ2-6, with 9 bases that match TRBD2. This CDR3 has 17 amino acids. Unmatched junction bases numbered 3, after V lost 0 bases and J lost 2 bases. Per the germline V gene, CDR1 is SGHNT and CDR2 is YYREEE (reference sequence). CDR3 in DNA: TGTGCCAGCAGCTTGGGACTAGCGGTAGCTGGGGCCAACGTCCTGACTTTC. As protein: CASSLGLAVAGANVLTF.

V is TRBV10-3 and J is TRBJ1-1, with D tentatively TRBD1 (6 bases). Between the trimmed V and J ends, which lost 4 bases and 0 bases, there was a span of 9 bases. Germline V CDR1 and CDR2: ENHRY, SYGVKD. The CDR3 contains 14 residues. CDR3 nucleotide sequence: TGTGCCATCAGTGTAAGGGGGATGAACACTGAAGCTTTCTTT. This translates into CAISVRGMNTEAFF.

The chain has TRBV9 and TRBJ1-3; TRBD1 aligns across 7 bases. CDR3 length equals 15 residues. CDR1 and CDR2 from the germline V gene are SGDLS and YYNGEE. J lost 3 bases, V lost 0 bases, and 3 bases had no gene match. CDR3 in amino acids: CASSVVGGVGNTIYF. CDR3 nucleotide sequence: TGTGCCAGCAGCGTAGTAGGGGGCGTTGGAAACACCATATATTTT.

The V gene is TRBV18, the J gene TRBJ1-2; D gene ambiguous. From germline, CDR1 is KGHSH and CDR2 LQKENI. The CDR3 runs 13 residues. The germline V and J ends were trimmed by 3 bases and 1 base, with 6 bases remaining between them. The CDR3 DNA is TGTGCCAGCTCACCCCGGGATAACTATGGCTACACCTTC. Protein: CASSPRDNYGYTF.

The chain carries TRBV28 and TRBJ1-2; D is undetermined. V lost 1 base to trimming and J lost 6 bases, with 9 bases between them. CDR1 and CDR2 from the germline V gene are MDHEN and SYDVKM. The CDR3 runs to 13 residues. The CDR3 DNA reads TGTGCCAGCAGTTTATCGACGGTGCATGGCTACACCTTC. This sequence encodes CASSLSTVHGYTF.

This chain joins TRBV30 and TRBJ2-3, with D tentatively TRBD2 (6 bases). V dropped 3 bases and J dropped 2 bases, with 15 bases sitting between them. The germline gives CDR1 GTSNPN, CDR2 SVGIG (reference sequence). The CDR3 length is 15 residues. The CDR3 sequence is CAWRGWGVVTDTQYF. CDR3 sequence (DNA): TGTGCCTGGAGGGGGTGGGGGGTAGTCACAGATACGCAGTATTTT. Supplemented by reference TRBV30 and TRBJ2-3, the full variable domain reads SQTIHQWPATLVQPVGSPLSLECTVEGTSNPNLYWYRQAAGRGLQLLFYSVGIGQISSEVPQNLSASRPQDRQFILSSKKLLLSDSGFYLCAWRGWGVVTDTQYFGPGTRLTVL.

V is TRBV6-1 and J is TRBJ1-1, with TRBD1 identical over 10 bases. Germline trimming cut 2 bases from V and 5 bases from J; bases unmatched to any gene: 5. Germline assignment: CDR1 MNHNS and CDR2 SASEGT. The CDR3 runs 15 residues. The CDR3, as DNA: TGTGCCAGCAGTGAACAGACAGGGGGCCAAACTGAAGCTTTCTTT. Its translation: CASSEQTGGQTEAFF.